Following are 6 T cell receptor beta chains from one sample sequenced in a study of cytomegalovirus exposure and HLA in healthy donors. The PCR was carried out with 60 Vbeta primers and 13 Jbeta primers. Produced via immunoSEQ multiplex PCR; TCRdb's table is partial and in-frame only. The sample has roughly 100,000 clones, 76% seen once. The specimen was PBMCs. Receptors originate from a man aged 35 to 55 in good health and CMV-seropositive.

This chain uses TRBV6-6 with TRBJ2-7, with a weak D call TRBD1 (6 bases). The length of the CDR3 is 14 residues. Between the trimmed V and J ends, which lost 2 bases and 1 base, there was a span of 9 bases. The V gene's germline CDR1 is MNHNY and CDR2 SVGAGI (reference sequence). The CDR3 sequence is CASSYGDTSYEQYF. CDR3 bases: TGTGCCAGCAGTTACGGGGACACTTCCTACGAGCAGTACTTC.

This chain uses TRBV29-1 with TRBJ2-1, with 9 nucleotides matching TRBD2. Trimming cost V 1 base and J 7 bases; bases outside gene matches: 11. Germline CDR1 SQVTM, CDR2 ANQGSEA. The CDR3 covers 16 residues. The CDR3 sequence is CSVEASVRGRVNEQFF. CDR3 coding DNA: TGCAGCGTTGAAGCTTCGGTGCGCGGGAGGGTTAATGAGCAGTTCTTC.

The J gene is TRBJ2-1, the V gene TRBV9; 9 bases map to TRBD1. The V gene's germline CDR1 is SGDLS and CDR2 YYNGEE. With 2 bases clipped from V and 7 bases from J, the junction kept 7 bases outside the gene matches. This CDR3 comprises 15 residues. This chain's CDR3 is CASSVRGTGRNEQFF. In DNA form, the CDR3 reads TGTGCCAGCAGCGTCCGGGGGACAGGGAGGAATGAGCAGTTCTTC.

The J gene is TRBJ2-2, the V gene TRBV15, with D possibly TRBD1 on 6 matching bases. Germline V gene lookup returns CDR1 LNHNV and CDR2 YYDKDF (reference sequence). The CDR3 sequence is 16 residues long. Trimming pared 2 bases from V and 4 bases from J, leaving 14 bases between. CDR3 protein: CATSRPADSVTGELFF. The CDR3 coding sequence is TGTGCCACCAGCAGACCCGCGGACAGTGTCACCGGGGAGCTGTTTTTT.

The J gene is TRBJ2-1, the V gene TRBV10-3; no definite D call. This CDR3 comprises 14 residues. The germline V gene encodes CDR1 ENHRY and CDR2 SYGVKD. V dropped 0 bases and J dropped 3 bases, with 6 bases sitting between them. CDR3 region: CAISESTDYNEQFF. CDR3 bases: TGTGCCATCAGTGAGTCCACTGACTACAATGAGCAGTTCTTC.

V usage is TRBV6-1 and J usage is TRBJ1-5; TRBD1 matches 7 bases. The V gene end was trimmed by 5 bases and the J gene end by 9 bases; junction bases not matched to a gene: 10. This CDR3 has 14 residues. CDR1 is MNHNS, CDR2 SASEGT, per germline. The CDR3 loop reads CASSTDRVQAPQHF. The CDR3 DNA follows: TGTGCCAGCAGTACCGACAGGGTCCAAGCGCCCCAGCATTTT.